The entry below describes one T cell receptor (beta chain). Germline CDR1 MGHRA, CDR2 YSYEKL. With 4 bases clipped from V and 5 bases from J, the junction kept 11 bases outside the gene matches. This CDR3 is 16 amino acids long. The Seattle patients joined while their infection was active and were tracked longitudinally afterward. The data belong to a study of blood T cell repertoires in COVID-19. TCRdb keeps only in-frame clones here, not all; method: immunoSEQ multiplex PCR. The table records about 130,000 clones, 74% of them present only once. The chain is built from TRBV4-1 and TRBJ2-1, with 7 nucleotides matching TRBD2. Material: peripheral blood. This TCR came from an older man with COVID-19, enrolled during active disease. CDR3 coding DNA: TGCGCCAGCAGCCGCCCCGCGGGAGAAAAGGACAATGAGCAGTTCTTC. This sequence encodes CASSRPAGEKDNEQFF.